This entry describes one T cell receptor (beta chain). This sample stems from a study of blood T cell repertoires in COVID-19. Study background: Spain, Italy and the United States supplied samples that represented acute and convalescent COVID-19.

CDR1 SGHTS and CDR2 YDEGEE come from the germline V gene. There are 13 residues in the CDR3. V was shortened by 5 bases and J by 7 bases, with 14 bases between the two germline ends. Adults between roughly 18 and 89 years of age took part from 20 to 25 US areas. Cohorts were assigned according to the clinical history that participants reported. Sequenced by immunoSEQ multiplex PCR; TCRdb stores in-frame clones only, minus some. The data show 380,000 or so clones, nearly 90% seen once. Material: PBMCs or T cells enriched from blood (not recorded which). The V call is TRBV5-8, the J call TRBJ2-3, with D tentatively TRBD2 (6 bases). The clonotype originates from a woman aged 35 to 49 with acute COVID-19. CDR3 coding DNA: TGTGCCAGCAGAAATTTCGGGGGAAATACGCAGTATTTT. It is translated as CASRNFGGNTQYF.